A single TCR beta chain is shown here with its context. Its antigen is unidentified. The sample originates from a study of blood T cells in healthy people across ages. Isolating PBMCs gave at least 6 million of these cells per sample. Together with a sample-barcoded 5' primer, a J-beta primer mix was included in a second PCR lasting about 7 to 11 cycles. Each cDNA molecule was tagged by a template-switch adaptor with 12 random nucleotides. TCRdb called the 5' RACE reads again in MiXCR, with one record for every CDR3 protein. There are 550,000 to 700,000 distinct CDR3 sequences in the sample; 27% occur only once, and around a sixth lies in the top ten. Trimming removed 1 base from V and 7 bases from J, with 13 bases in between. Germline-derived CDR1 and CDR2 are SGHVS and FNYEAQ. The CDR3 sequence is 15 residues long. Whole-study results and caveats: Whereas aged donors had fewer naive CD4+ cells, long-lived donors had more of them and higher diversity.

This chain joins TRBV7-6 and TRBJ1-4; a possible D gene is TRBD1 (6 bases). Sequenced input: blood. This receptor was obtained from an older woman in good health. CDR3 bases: TGTGCCAGCAGCTTAGTGGCAGGGGCGGGTGAAAAACTGTTTTTT. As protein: CASSLVAGAGEKLFF.